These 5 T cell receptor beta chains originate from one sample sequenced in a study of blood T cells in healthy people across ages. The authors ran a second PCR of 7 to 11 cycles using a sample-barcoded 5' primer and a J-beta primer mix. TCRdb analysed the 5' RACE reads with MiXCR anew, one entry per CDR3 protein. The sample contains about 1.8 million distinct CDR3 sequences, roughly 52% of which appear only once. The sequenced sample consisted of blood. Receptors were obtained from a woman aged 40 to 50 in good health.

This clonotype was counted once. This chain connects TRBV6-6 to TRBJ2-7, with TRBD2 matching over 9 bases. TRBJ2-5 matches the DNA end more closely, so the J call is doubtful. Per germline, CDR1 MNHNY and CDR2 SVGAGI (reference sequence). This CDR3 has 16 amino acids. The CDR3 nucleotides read TGTGCCAGCAGTTTGCGACTAGCGGCGAAACAAGAGACCCAGTACTTC. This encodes CASSLRLAAKQETQYF.

The CDR3 region has the DNA TGTGCCAGCAGCGAGACAGGAAACTCCTACGAGCAGTACTTC. It yields the protein CASSETGNSYEQYF. The gene calls are TRBV6-6 and TRBJ2-7, with a weak D call TRBD1 (6 bases). Looked up from germline, CDR1 is MNHNY and CDR2 is SVGAGI (reference sequence). This CDR3 region has 14 residues. The V end lost 6 bases, the J end lost 0 bases, and 12 bases lay between the germline ends.

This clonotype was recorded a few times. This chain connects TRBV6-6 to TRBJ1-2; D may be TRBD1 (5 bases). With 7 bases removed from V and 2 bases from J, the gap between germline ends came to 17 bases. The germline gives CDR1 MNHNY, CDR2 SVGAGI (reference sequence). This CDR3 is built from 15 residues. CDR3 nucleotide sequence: TGTGCCAGCATCGAATCGGGACGTATAAACTATGGCTACACCTTC. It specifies CASIESGRINYGYTF.

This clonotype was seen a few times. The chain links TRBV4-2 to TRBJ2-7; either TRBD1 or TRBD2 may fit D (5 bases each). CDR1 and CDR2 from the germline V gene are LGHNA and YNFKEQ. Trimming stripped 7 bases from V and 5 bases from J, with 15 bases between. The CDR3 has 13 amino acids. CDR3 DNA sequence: TGTGCCAGCACCCTACGCTTGGGGGACGAGCAGTACTTC. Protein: CASTLRLGDEQYF.

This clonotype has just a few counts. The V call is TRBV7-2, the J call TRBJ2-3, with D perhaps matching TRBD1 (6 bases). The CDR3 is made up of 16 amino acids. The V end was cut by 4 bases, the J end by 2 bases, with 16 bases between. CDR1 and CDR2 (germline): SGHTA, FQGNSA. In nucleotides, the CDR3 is TGTGCCAGCAGCTCTCAGGGGTGGCTAACCACAGATACGCAGTATTTT. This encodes CASSSQGWLTTDTQYF.